This TCR beta chain appears in the sequencing data of a study of cytomegalovirus exposure and HLA in healthy donors. Findings and caveats of the study: It was approximately 150 TCR beta chains that were listed as cytomegalovirus-associated.

Trimming removed 0 bases at V and 2 bases at J, with 20 bases between. In germline, CDR1 is SGHRS, CDR2 YFSETQ. The CDR3 totals 18 residues. PCR primers comprised 60 Vbeta and 13 Jbeta primers. Data came from immunoSEQ multiplex PCR; TCRdb stores just in-frame clones and leaves some out. Of roughly 150,000 clones in the sample, 85% are singletons; the top ten hold 1%. Whereas donors were nominally healthy upon sampling, unrecorded immune exposures were probable. Regarding this clone: The antigen is not known.

The sequenced material came from PBMCs. The genes are TRBV5-1 and TRBJ1-2; D gene ambiguous. The sequence was collected from a boy aged 2 to 10 in good health and CMV-seronegative. CDR3 residues: CASSLGMAGRLWNYGYTF. CDR3 coding DNA: TGCGCCAGCAGCTTGGGCATGGCAGGAAGGCTTTGGAACTATGGCTACACCTTC.